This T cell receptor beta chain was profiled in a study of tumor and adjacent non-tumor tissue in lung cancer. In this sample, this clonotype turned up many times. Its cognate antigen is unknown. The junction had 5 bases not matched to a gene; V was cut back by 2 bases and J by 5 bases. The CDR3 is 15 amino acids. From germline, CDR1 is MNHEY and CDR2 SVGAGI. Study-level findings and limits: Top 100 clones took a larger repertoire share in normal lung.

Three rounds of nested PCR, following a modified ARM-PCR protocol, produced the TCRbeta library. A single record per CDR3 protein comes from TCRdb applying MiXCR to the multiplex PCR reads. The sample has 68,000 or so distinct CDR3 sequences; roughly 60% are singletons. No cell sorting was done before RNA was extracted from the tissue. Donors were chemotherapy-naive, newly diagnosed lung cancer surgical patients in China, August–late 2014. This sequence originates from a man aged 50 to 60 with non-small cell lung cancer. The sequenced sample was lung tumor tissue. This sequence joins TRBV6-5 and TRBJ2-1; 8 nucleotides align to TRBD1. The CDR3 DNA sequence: TGTGCCAGCAGTTACACGACAGGGGAGGACAATGAGCAGTTCTTC. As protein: CASSYTTGEDNEQFF.